The T cell receptor beta chain under discussion was sequenced for a study of identical twins. This clonotype turned up a few times. Its antigen remains unknown. TCRdb re-derived calls from the 5' RACE reads in MiXCR, one entry per CDR3 protein. The sample records about 690,000 distinct CDR3 sequences, around 6% being singletons. This CDR3 is 13 amino acids long. Trimming removed 6 bases at V and 5 bases at J, with 13 bases between. Overall study findings and caveats: Fewer insertions characterized abundant cord blood beta clonotypes, whereas memory repertoires showed none.

The sequence was obtained from a man younger than 35 in good health. V gene TRBV12-3 or TRBV12-4 combines with J gene TRBJ2-5, with D unresolved. Sequenced input: naive T cells sorted from blood. For the CDR3, the DNA is TGTGCCAGCAGCCTAGACTGGAAGGAGACCCAGTACTTC. Translated: CASSLDWKETQYF.